This TCR beta chain came from a study of blood T cell repertoires in COVID-19. Overall study: Acute and convalescent COVID-19 samples came from the United States, Italy and Spain. PBMCs, B-cell-depleted T cells, or T cells provided the cDNA or gDNA that made up the material.

Trimming cost V 6 bases and J 4 bases, with 24 bases left between them. The CDR3 extends over 17 amino acids. The germline V gene has CDR1 MDHEN and CDR2 SYDVKM. Original handling: Estimates of nucleated cell counts were drawn from the amplification of reference gene primers. The assay was immunoSEQ multiplex PCR, and TCRdb's table has in-frame clones only and misses some. That table supplies the V and J calls and clone size; D and trimming were determined from the DNA. The sample carries around 100,000 clones, approximately 90% recorded once. The source is a woman aged 80 or over in a cohort sampled during active COVID-19. The rearrangement uses TRBV28 and TRBJ1-1; D possibly corresponds to TRBD1 (6 bases). Source material: peripheral blood. Written as DNA, the CDR3 is TGTGCCAGCAGACCCGGGGGAGGGGGGAGGCGGGTCACTGAAGCTTTCTTT. This translates into CASRPGGGGRRVTEAFF.